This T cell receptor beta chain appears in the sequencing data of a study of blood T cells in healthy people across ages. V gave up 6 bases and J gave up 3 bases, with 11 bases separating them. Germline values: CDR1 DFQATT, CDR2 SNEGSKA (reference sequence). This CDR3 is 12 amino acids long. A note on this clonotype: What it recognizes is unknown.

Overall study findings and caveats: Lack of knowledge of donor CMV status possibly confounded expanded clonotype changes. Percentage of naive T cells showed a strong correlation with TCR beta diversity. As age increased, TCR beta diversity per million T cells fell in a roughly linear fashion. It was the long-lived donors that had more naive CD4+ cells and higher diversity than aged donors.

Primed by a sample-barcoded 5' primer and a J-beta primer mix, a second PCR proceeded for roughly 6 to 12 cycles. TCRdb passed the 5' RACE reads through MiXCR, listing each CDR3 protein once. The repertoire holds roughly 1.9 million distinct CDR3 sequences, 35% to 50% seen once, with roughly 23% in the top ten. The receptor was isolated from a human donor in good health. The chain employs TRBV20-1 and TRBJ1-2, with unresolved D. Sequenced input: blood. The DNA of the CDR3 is TGCAGTGCCCCCCCAGAGTACTATGGCTACACCTTC. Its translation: CSAPPEYYGYTF.